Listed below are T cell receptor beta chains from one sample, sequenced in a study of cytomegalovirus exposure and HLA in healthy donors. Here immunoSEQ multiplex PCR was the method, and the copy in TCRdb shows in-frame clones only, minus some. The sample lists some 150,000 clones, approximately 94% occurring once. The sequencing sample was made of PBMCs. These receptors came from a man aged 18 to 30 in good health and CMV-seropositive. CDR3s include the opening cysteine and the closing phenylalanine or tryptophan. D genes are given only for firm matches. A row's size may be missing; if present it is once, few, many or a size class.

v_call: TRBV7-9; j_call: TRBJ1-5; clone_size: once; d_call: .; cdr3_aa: CASSFEGQQPQHF; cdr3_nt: TGTGCCAGCAGCTTCGAAGGACAGCAGCCCCAGCATTTT
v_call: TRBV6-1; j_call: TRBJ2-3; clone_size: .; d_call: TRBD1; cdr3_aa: CASLRDRATDTQYF; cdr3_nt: TGTGCCAGCCTCCGGGACAGGGCAACAGATACGCAGTATTTT
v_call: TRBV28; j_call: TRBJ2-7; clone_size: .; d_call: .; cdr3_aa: CASSLWGQGESEQYF; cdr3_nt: TGTGCCAGCAGTTTATGGGGGCAGGGCGAGAGTGAGCAGTACTTC
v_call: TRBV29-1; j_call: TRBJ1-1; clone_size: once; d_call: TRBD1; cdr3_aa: CSVSTGGGTEAFF; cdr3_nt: TGCAGCGTTTCGACAGGGGGTGGAACTGAAGCTTTCTTT
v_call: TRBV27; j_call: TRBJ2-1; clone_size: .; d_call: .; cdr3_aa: CASSLYPGLHNEQFF; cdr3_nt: TGTGCCAGCAGTCTCTACCCGGGACTCCACAATGAGCAGTTCTTC
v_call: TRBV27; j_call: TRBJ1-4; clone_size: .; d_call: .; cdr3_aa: CASRRGRGHEKLFF; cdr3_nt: TGTGCCAGCAGAAGGGGTAGGGGTCATGAAAAACTGTTTTTT
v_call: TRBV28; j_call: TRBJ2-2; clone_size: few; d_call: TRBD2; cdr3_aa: CASSLTSGSNTGELFF; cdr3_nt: TGTGCCAGCAGCTTAACTAGCGGGTCAAACACCGGGGAGCTGTTTTTT
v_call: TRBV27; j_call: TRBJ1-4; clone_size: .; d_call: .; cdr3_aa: CASSIRTVGEKLFF; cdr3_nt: TGTGCCAGCAGTATAAGGACAGTGGGGGAAAAACTGTTTTTT
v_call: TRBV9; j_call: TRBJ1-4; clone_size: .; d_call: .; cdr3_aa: CASSLGSETGEKLFF; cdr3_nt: TGTGCCAGCAGCCTAGGATCCGAGACTGGGGAAAAACTGTTTTTT
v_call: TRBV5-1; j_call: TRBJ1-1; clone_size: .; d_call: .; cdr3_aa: CASSLELNTEAFF; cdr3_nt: TGCGCCAGCAGCTTGGAGCTGAACACTGAAGCTTTCTTT
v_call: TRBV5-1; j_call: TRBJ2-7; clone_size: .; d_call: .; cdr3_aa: CASSLGAQANEQYF; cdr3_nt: TGCGCCAGCAGCTTGGGGGCTCAGGCCAACGAGCAGTACTTC
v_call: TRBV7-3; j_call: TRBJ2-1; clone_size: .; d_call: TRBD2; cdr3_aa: CASSLGASGTNEQFF; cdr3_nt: TGTGCCAGCAGCTTAGGGGCTAGCGGGACCAATGAGCAGTTCTTC
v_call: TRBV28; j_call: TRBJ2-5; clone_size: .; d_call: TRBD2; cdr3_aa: CASSLGAGGGMETQYF; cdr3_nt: TGTGCCAGCAGTTTAGGAGCGGGAGGGGGCATGGAGACCCAGTACTTC
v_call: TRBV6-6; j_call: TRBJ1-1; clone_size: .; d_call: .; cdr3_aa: CASTPLTAVGAFF; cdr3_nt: TGTGCCAGCACCCCCTTGACAGCCGTAGGGGCTTTCTTT
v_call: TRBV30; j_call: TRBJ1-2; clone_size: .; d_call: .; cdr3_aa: CAWSVGLDGGYTF; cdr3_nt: TGTGCCTGGAGTGTCGGACTGGACGGTGGCTACACCTTC
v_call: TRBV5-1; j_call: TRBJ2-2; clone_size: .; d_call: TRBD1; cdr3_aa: CASSLAGYRGRRTGELFF; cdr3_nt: TGCGCCAGCAGCTTGGCGGGGTACAGGGGGCGAAGGACCGGGGAGCTGTTTTTT
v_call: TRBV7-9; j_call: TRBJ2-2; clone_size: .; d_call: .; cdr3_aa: CASSPGSVGELFF; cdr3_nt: TGTGCCAGCAGCCCAGGGTCGGTGGGGGAGCTGTTTTTT
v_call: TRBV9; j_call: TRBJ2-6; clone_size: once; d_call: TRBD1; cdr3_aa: CARLWDRGGSGANVLTF; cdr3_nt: TGTGCCAGACTGTGGGACAGGGGAGGCTCTGGGGCCAACGTCCTGACTTTC
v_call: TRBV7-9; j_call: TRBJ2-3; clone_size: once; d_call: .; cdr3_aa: CASPVYLKDTQYF; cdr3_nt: TGTGCCAGCCCTGTTTACCTAAAGGATACGCAGTATTTT
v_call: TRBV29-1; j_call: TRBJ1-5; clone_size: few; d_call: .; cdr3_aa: CSVRGQHF; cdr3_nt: TGCAGCGTTCGCGGCCAGCATTTT
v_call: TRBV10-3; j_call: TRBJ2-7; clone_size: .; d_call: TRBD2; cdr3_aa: CAISGSRTSRQLDEQYF; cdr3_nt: TGTGCCATCAGTGGATCCCGGACTAGCCGGCAGCTCGACGAGCAGTACTTC
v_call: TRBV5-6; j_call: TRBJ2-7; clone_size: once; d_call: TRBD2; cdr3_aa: CASRERGSSYEQYF; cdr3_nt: TGTGCCAGCAGGGAGCGGGGAAGCTCCTACGAGCAGTACTTC
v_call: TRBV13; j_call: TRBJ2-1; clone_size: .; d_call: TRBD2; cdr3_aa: CASSLATTSTSSYNEQFF; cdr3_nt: TGTGCCAGCAGCTTAGCAACGACTAGCACGAGCTCCTACAATGAGCAGTTCTTC
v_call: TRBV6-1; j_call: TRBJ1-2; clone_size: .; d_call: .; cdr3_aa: CASSEAPAGVGYTF; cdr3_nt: TGTGCCAGCAGTGAAGCGCCGGCAGGGGTGGGCTACACCTTC
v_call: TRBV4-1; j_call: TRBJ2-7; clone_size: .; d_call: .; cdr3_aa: CASSPQTGYSNYEQYF; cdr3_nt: TGCGCCAGCAGCCCACAAACAGGGTACTCGAACTACGAGCAGTACTTC
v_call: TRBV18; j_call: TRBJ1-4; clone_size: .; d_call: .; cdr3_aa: CASSPPSENEKLFF; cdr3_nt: TGTGCCAGCTCACCACCGAGCGAAAATGAAAAACTGTTTTTT
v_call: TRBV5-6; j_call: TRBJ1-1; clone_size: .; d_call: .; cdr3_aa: CASSLGRVLTEAFF; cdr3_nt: TGTGCCAGCAGCTTGGGCAGGGTATTGACTGAAGCTTTCTTT
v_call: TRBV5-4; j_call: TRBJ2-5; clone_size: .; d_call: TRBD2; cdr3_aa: CASSPGLAGAETQYF; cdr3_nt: TGTGCCAGCAGCCCCGGACTAGCGGGAGCAGAGACCCAGTACTTC
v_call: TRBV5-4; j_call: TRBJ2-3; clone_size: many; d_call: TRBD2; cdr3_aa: CASSWGLAGSTDTQYF; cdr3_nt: TGTGCCAGCAGCTGGGGACTAGCGGGTAGCACAGATACGCAGTATTTT
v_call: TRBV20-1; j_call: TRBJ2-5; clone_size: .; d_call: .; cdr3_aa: CSIPAGVTQYF; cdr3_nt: TGCAGTATACCTGCAGGGGTGACCCAGTACTTC
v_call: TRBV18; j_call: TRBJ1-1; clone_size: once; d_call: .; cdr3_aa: CASSPPGNTEAFF; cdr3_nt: TGTGCCAGCTCACCGCCAGGGAACACTGAAGCTTTCTTT
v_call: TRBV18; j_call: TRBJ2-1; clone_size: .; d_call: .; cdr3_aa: CASSPDDRDSYNEQFF; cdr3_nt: TGTGCCAGCTCACCGGACGACAGAGACTCCTACAATGAGCAGTTCTTC
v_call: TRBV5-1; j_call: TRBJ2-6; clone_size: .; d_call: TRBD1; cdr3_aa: CASSGTAGANVLTF; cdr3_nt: TGCGCCAGCTCTGGGACAGCTGGGGCCAACGTCCTGACTTTC
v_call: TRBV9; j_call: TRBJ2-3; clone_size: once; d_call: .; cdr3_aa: CASSAVSGSSTDTQYF; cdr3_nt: TGTGCCAGCAGCGCCGTCAGCGGGTCAAGCACAGATACGCAGTATTTT
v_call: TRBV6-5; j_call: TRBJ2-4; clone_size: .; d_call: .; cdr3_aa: CASRGGPAKNIQYF; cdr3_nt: TGTGCCAGCAGGGGAGGCCCGGCCAAAAACATTCAGTACTTC
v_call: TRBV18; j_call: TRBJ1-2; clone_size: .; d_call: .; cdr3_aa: CASSPGGALLYGYTF; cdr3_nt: TGTGCCAGCTCACCGGGCGGGGCGCTACTTTATGGCTACACCTTC
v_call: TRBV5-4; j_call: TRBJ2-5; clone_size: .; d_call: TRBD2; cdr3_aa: CASSTYSGTSGETQYF; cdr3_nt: TGTGCCAGCAGCACCTACTCCGGGACTAGCGGGGAGACCCAGTACTTC
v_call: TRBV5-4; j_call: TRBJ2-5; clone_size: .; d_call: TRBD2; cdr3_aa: CASSLRAGAGETQYF; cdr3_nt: TGTGCCAGCAGCTTGCGAGCGGGAGCCGGGGAGACCCAGTACTTC
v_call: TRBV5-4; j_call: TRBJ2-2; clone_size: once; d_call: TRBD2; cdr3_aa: CASRTGGRSPGELFF; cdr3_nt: TGTGCCAGCAGAACGGGGGGGCGGTCACCCGGGGAGCTGTTTTTT
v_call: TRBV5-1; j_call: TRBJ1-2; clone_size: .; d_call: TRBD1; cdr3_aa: CASSRGTGKNYGYTF; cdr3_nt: TGCGCCAGCAGCAGAGGGACAGGGAAAAACTATGGCTACACCTTC
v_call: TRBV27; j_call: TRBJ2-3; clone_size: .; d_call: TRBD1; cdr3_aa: CASSSGTGGADTQYF; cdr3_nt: TGTGCCAGCAGTTCGGGGACAGGGGGTGCAGATACGCAGTATTTT
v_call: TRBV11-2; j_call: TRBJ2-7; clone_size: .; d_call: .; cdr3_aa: CASSLSIPSSYEQYF; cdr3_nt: TGTGCCAGCAGCCTCTCCATCCCGAGCTCCTACGAGCAGTACTTC
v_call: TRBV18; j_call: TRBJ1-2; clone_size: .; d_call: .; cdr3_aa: CASSSQGADGYTF; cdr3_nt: TGTGCCAGCTCATCTCAGGGTGCGGATGGCTACACCTTC